The text below deals with one TCR beta chain. Authors' analysis steps: Reference gene primer amplification gave nucleated cell count estimates. Sequencing used immunoSEQ multiplex PCR; TCRdb keeps in-frame clones, though not all of them. The DNA was the basis for D and trimming; V, J and clone size are from that table. The repertoire holds roughly 200,000 clones, about nine tenths seen once, with 3% to 3.5% in the top ten. The source of the sample is a study of blood T cell repertoires in COVID-19. Study-level information: In Cohort 3, a recovered donor had either two negative PCRs, clearance, or symptom resolution. Specimens from acute and convalescent COVID-19 originated in the United States, Italy and Spain.

Deletions cut 1 base from V and 4 bases from J, with 11 bases between. The germline CDR1 and CDR2 sequences are SGHAT and FQDESV (reference sequence). This CDR3 has 14 amino acids. Enrolled through a virtual design, the participants were between roughly 18 and 89 years of age and came from around 25 US areas. This receptor was obtained from a woman aged 45-65 years in a cohort exposed to, infected with or recovered from COVID-19 (not recorded which). The chain uses TRBV11-1 and TRBJ2-7; TRBD1 might be the D (5 bases). The sample taken for sequencing was PBMCs or T cells enriched from blood (not recorded which). CDR3 coding DNA: TGTGCCAGCAGCTTAGGACCAGGGATTTACGAGCAGTACTTC. This codes for CASSLGPGIYEQYF.